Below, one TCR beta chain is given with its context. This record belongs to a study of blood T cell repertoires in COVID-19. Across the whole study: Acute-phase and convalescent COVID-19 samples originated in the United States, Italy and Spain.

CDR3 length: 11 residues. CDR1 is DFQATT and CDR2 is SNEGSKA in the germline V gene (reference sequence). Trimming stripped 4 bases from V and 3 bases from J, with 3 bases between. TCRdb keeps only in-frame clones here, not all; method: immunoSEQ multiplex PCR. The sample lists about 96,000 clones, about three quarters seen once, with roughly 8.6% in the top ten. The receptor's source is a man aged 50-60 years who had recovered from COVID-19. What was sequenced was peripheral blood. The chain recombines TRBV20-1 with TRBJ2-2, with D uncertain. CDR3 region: CSAIDTGELFF. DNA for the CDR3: TGCAGTGCTATAGACACCGGGGAGCTGTTTTTT.